This T cell receptor (beta chain) was sequenced in a study of T cell clonality in common variable immunodeficiency. Study observations and caveats: Repertoire-complication correlations in CVID were limited by patient heterogeneity. CVID subjects shared fewer TCRbeta clones than healthy controls did.

Method: immunoSEQ multiplex PCR; TCRdb's copy keeps in-frame clones and lacks some. This repertoire holds roughly 38,000 clones, and none appear only once. Many counts were recorded for this clone. Its antigen is undetermined. The read finishes 3 residues shy of the CDR3 end, and the germline J gene is used to complete it. Trimming stripped 0 bases from V and 2 bases from J, with 27 bases between. This CDR3 contains 21 residues. Germline CDR1 is LNHDA and CDR2 is SQIVND (reference sequence). This sequence originates from a person aged 18-70 years in good health. The V and J genes are TRBV19 and TRBJ2-3; a weak D match, TRBD2 (5 bases). Material for sequencing was peripheral blood mononuclear cells. CDR3 protein: CASSIDGPRGQFETYTDTQYF. CDR3 bases read: TGTGCCAGTAGTATAGATGGACCCCGGGGTCAATTCGAAACCTACACAGATACG.